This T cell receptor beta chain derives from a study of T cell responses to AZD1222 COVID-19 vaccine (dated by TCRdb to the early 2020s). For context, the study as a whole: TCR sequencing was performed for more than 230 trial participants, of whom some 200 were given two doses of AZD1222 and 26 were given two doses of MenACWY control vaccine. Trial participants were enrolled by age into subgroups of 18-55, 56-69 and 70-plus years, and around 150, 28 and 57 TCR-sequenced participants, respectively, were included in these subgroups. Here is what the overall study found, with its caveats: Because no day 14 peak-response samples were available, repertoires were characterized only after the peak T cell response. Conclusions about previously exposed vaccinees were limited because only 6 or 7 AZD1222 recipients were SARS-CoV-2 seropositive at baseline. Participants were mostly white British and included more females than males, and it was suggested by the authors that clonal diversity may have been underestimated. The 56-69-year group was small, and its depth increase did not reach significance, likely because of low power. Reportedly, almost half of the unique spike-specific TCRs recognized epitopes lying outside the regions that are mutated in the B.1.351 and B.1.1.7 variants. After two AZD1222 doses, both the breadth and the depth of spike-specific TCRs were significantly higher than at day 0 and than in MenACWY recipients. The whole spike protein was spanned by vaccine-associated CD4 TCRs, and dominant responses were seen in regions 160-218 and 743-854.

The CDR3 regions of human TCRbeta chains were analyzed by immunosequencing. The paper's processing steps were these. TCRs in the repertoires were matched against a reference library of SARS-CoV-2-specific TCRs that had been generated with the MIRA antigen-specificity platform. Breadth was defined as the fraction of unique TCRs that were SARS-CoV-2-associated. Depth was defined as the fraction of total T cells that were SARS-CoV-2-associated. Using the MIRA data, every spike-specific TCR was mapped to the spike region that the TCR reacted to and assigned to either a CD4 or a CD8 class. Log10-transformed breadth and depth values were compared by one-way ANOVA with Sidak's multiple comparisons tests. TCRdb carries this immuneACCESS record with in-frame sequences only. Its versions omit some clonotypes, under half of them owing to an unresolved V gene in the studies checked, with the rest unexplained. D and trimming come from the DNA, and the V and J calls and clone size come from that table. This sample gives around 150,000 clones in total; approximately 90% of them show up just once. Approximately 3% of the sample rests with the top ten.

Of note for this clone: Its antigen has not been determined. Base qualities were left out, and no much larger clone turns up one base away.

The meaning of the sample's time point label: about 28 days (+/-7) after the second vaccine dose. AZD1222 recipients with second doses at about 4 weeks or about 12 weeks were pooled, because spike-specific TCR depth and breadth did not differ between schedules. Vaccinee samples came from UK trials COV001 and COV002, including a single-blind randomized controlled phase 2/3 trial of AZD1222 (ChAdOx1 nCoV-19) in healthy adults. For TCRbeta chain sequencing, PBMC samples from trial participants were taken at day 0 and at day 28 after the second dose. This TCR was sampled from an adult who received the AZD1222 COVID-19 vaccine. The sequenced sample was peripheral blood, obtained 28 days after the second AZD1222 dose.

The CDR3: CASSRDRVDGELFF. The DNA sequence follows: TGCGCCAGCAGCCGGGACAGGGTCGACGGGGAGCTGTTTTTT. This chain joins TRBV5-1 to TRBJ2-2; 9 bases in the junction line up with TRBD1. The V end gives up 4 bases and the J end 7 bases, leaving 5 bases in the junction not matched to a gene. CDR1 and CDR2 are read off the germline V gene as SGHRS and YFSETQ. The CDR3 covers 14 residues, taking in both the cysteine and the phenylalanine. Of all the DNA, just the CDR3 is kept, 42 bases in frame from base 1.